Listed here are 21 T cell receptor beta chains from one sample, sequenced in a study of cytomegalovirus exposure and HLA in healthy donors. The PCR employed 60 Vbeta primers together with 13 Jbeta primers. Here immunoSEQ multiplex PCR was the method, and the copy in TCRdb shows in-frame clones only, minus some. The profile shows 99,000 or so clones, 80% of them singletons. The specimen sequenced was PBMCs. Source of these receptors: a man younger than 45 in good health and CMV-seropositive.

The genes are TRBV6-5 and TRBJ2-5; tentatively, D is TRBD2 (7 bases). The V end lost 6 bases, the J end lost 4 bases, and 18 bases lay between the germline ends. The CDR3 has 15 residues. Germline V gives CDR1 MNHEY, CDR2 SVGAGI. Here the CDR3 reads CASSRLGGLGETQYF. As DNA, the CDR3 is TGTGCCAGCAGCAGATTGGGGGGGCTCGGAGAGACCCAGTACTTC.

This rearrangement joins TRBV6-5 to TRBJ1-5, with D unclear. This CDR3 is 15 amino acids long. In germline, CDR1 is MNHEY, CDR2 SVGAGI. V gave up 4 bases and J gave up 5 bases, with 15 bases separating them. The chain's CDR3 is CASSSHSGRYQPQHF. CDR3 bases: TGTGCCAGCAGTTCCCACTCAGGTCGTTATCAGCCCCAGCATTTT.

V is TRBV5-6 and J is TRBJ1-1; D possibly corresponds to TRBD1 (5 bases). The CDR3 totals 16 residues. Trimming took off 0 bases at V and 6 bases at J, with 18 bases between the two ends. From germline, CDR1 is SGHDT and CDR2 YYEEEE. CDR3 amino acids: CASSLVIRRGAAEAFF. CDR3 sequence (DNA): TGTGCCAGCAGCTTGGTGATTCGGCGCGGGGCGGCTGAAGCTTTCTTT.

The chain has TRBV28 and TRBJ2-7; TRBD1 might be the D (5 bases). CDR3 length equals 14 residues. Germline CDR1 reads MDHEN; CDR2 reads SYDVKM. The V end lost 6 bases, the J end lost 2 bases, and 14 bases lay between the germline ends. CDR3 coding DNA: TGTGCCAGCAGACCGCCGGACATCGCCTACGAGCAGTACTTC. This encodes CASRPPDIAYEQYF.

The rearrangement links TRBV18 to TRBJ2-6; TRBD1 agrees at 10 bases. Looked up from germline, CDR1 is KGHSH and CDR2 is LQKENI. The CDR3 sequence is 17 residues long. The J segment lost 2 bases and the V segment lost 6 bases, leaving 7 bases of the junction unmatched. DNA for the CDR3: TGTGCCAGCTCCGGAAGACAGGGGGCCCCTGGGGCCAACGTCCTGACTTTC. It encodes CASSGRQGAPGANVLTF.

The V call is TRBV27, the J call TRBJ2-4, with D maybe TRBD2 (6 bases). This CDR3 is built from 13 residues. V lost 3 bases, J lost 8 bases, and 11 bases lay in between. Looked up from germline, CDR1 is MNHEY and CDR2 is SMNVEV (reference sequence). CDR3 residues: CASSFGGGDIQYF. As DNA, the CDR3 is TGTGCCAGCAGTTTCGGGGGTGGGGACATTCAGTACTTC.

The rearrangement links TRBV4-1 to TRBJ2-3; the D gene is possibly TRBD2 (7 bases). Germline loops: CDR1 MGHRA, CDR2 YSYEKL. Trimming left V 0 bases short and J 0 bases short, with 13 bases between. This CDR3 comprises 17 residues. The DNA for the CDR3 is TGCGCCAGCAGCCAAGATGTCAAGGGGGGGAGCACAGATACGCAGTATTTT. Translating gives CASSQDVKGGSTDTQYF.

This clone has just a few counts. V gene TRBV5-1 combines with J gene TRBJ1-4, with 7 bases fitting TRBD1. Trimming at V came to 4 bases and at J to 15 bases, leaving 9 bases not matched to a gene. The CDR3 has 12 amino acids. The germline CDR1 and CDR2 sequences are SGHRS and YFSETQ. The CDR3 protein is CASSEDRLQLFF. In nucleotides, the CDR3 is TGCGCCAGCAGCGAGGACAGGCTACAGTTGTTTTTT.

CDR3 sequence: CASSHRRDEQYF. Here the CDR3 DNA reads TGCGCCAGCAGCCACCGACGGGACGAGCAGTACTTC. The chain joins TRBV4-1 to TRBJ2-7; D uncertain. V was shortened by 3 bases and J by 5 bases, with 8 bases between the two germline ends. CDR3 length equals 12 residues. Per germline, CDR1 MGHRA and CDR2 YSYEKL.

The count of this clone is one. The chain uses TRBV9 and TRBJ1-5, with TRBD1 identical over 12 bases. Germline CDR1 SGDLS, CDR2 YYNGEE. The CDR3 runs to 16 residues. With V trimmed by 3 bases and J by 4 bases, 5 bases remained unmatched. The CDR3 is CASSEGQGARNQPQHF. The CDR3 coding sequence is TGTGCCAGCAGCGAGGGACAGGGGGCGCGGAATCAGCCCCAGCATTTT.

This clone came up a few times. The rearrangement joins TRBV7-9 to TRBJ2-5, with D possibly TRBD2 on 6 matching bases. V was pared by 5 bases and J by 5 bases, with 21 bases between. This CDR3 region has 16 residues. In germline, CDR1 is SEHNR, CDR2 FQNEAQ (reference sequence). CDR3 residues: CASSLGGPPARETQYF. For the CDR3, the DNA is TGTGCCAGCAGCCTGGGGGGACCCCCCGCGAGGGAGACCCAGTACTTC. Variable domain in full (rest from reference TRBV7-9 and TRBJ2-5): DTGVSQNPRHKITKRGQNVTFRCDPISEHNRLYWYRQTLGQGPEFLTYFQNEAQLEKSRLLSDRFSAERPKGSFSTLEIQRTEQGDSAMYLCASSLGGPPARETQYFGPGTRLLVL.

The rearrangement joins TRBV5-4 to TRBJ1-2; 7 bases agree with TRBD1. CDR1 is SGHNT and CDR2 is YYREEE in the germline V gene (reference sequence). This CDR3 is built from 15 residues. The J segment lost 1 base and the V segment lost 4 bases, leaving 7 bases of the junction unmatched. The CDR3 here is CASSPKTGDNYGYTF. The CDR3 coding sequence is TGTGCCAGCAGCCCAAAAACAGGGGATAACTATGGCTACACCTTC.

The gene calls are TRBV7-2 and TRBJ1-5; no clear D gene. Trimming removed 5 bases from V and 2 bases from J, with 10 bases in between. The CDR3 loop spans 14 amino acids. The germline CDR1 and CDR2 sequences are SGHTA and FQGNSA. The CDR3 is CASSPNLGNQPQHF. CDR3 DNA sequence: TGTGCCAGCAGCCCAAACCTAGGCAATCAGCCCCAGCATTTT. Based on the CDR3 plus reference TRBV7-2 and TRBJ1-5, the full variable domain is GAGVSQSPSNKVTEKGKDVELRCDPISGHTALYWYRQSLGQGLEFLIYFQGNSAPDKSGLPSDRFSAERTGGSVSTLTIQRTQQEDSAVYLCASSPNLGNQPQHFGDGTRLSIL.

J is TRBJ2-3 and V is TRBV2, with 8 bases matching TRBD2. V lost 5 bases, J lost 3 bases, and 4 bases stayed unmatched. Germline CDR1 and CDR2: SNHLY and FYNNEI. CDR3 length equals 14 residues. In DNA, the CDR3 is TGTGCCAGCAGTCCCCAGCGGGGGACAGATACGCAGTATTTT. It specifies CASSPQRGTDTQYF.

The chain is built from TRBV2 and TRBJ2-2; 10 nucleotides match TRBD2. The V gene's germline CDR1 is SNHLY and CDR2 FYNNEI. V was clipped by 7 bases and J by 5 bases; unmatched bases: 10. The CDR3 loop spans 16 amino acids. Here the CDR3 DNA reads TGTGCCAGCACCGAACTAGCGGGGCCCTCGACCGGGGAGCTGTTTTTT. Translation gives CASTELAGPSTGELFF.

This clone was seen only once. The chain couples TRBV6-1 to TRBJ1-5; perhaps TRBD1 as D (5 bases). Germline values: CDR1 MNHNS, CDR2 SASEGT. Trimming took 1 base from V and 6 from J, leaving 10 bases between them. This CDR3 has 14 residues. The CDR3: CASSEGAGTQPQHF. The CDR3 nucleotides are TGTGCCAGCAGTGAAGGGGCGGGGACTCAGCCCCAGCATTTT.

The chain recombines TRBV5-6 with TRBJ2-1, with 7 bases identical to TRBD2. CDR1 is SGHDT, CDR2 YYEEEE, per germline. The CDR3 is made up of 14 amino acids. J was trimmed by 10 bases and V by 4 bases; bases with no gene match: 11. CDR3 coding DNA: TGTGCCAGCAGCACCGTCGGGGGGAGAGAAGAGCAGTTCTTC. Its protein is CASSTVGGREEQFF.

The chain carries TRBV6-5 and TRBJ2-7; TRBD1 matches 7 bases. This CDR3 region has 15 residues. With 4 bases clipped from V and 2 bases from J, the junction kept 8 bases outside the gene matches. Germline CDR1 is MNHEY and CDR2 is SVGAGI. In DNA, the CDR3 is TGTGCCAGCAGTTTCTTTACAGGGGCAGCCTACGAGCAGTACTTC. Amino acids: CASSFFTGAAYEQYF.

V gene TRBV28 combines with J gene TRBJ1-1, with D unclear. There are 13 residues in the CDR3. Trimming removed 4 bases at V and 1 base at J, with 7 bases between. From germline, CDR1 is MDHEN and CDR2 SYDVKM. This CDR3 reads CASSSPKNTEAFF. The CDR3 DNA is TGTGCCAGCAGTTCCCCCAAGAACACTGAAGCTTTCTTT.

CDR3 bases: TGTGCCAGTAGTTCGGGACTAGCGGGGGGACCCTTCTCTGGGGCCAACGTCCTGACTTTC. Translating gives CASSSGLAGGPFSGANVLTF. The chain couples TRBV19 to TRBJ2-6; TRBD2 matches at 15 bases. V gave up 5 bases and J gave up 0 bases; unmatched junction bases: 8. Germline V gives CDR1 LNHDA, CDR2 SQIVND (reference sequence). The CDR3 has 20 residues.

J is TRBJ2-7 and V is TRBV11-2, with D maybe TRBD1 (5 bases). This CDR3 contains 12 residues. Germline V gives CDR1 SGHAT, CDR2 FQNNGV. The ends were cut back, 5 bases at V and 3 bases at J, with 8 bases in the middle. The CDR3 coding sequence is TGTGCCAGCAGCGCCGACAGCTACGAGCAGTACTTC. Its protein is CASSADSYEQYF.